Listed below are T cell receptor beta chains from one sample, sequenced in a study of T cell responses to AZD1222 COVID-19 vaccine. Generated by immunoSEQ multiplex PCR, the TCRdb table keeps only in-frame clones and is missing some. Found here are 150,000 to 200,000 clones, 92% of them singletons; the top ten hold 1.1%. Sequences were derived from peripheral blood, sampled 28 days after the second AZD1222 dose. Source of these receptors: an adult who received the AZD1222 COVID-19 vaccine. CDR3s include the opening cysteine and the closing phenylalanine or tryptophan. Each record gives: J gene, D gene, V gene, clone size, CDR3 DNA, CDR3 protein. D genes are given only for firm matches. Size is omitted from some rows. Given values are once, few, many or a class for expanded clones.

J gene: TRBJ1-3; D gene: .; V gene: TRBV5-4; clone size: .; CDR3 DNA: TGTGCCAGCAGCTCCAGAAACGCCATATATTTT; CDR3 protein: CASSSRNAIYF
J gene: TRBJ1-2; D gene: .; V gene: TRBV6-6; clone size: .; CDR3 DNA: TGTGCCAGCAGCCAGACGAGTAACTATGGCTACACCTTC; CDR3 protein: CASSQTSNYGYTF
J gene: TRBJ1-6; D gene: .; V gene: TRBV9; clone size: .; CDR3 DNA: TGTGCCAGCAGCGTAGTCGCAGCCAATTCACCCCTCCACTTT; CDR3 protein: CASSVVAANSPLHF
J gene: TRBJ1-5; D gene: .; V gene: TRBV27; clone size: .; CDR3 DNA: TGTGCCAGCAGTTTATCGAACCGTCAGCCCCAGCATTTT; CDR3 protein: CASSLSNRQPQHF
J gene: TRBJ2-5; D gene: .; V gene: TRBV7-2; clone size: .; CDR3 DNA: TGTGCCAGCAGCTTAGGTTGGGCAGACCGCCAAGAGACCCAGTACTTC; CDR3 protein: CASSLGWADRQETQYF
J gene: TRBJ1-5; D gene: .; V gene: TRBV5-6; clone size: .; CDR3 DNA: TGTGCCAGCAGCACTGGGACCGAAAATCAGCCCCAGCATTTT; CDR3 protein: CASSTGTENQPQHF
J gene: TRBJ1-4; D gene: .; V gene: TRBV29-1; clone size: .; CDR3 DNA: TGCAGCGTTGCCACCAGGGGCGCTAATGAAAAACTGTTTTTT; CDR3 protein: CSVATRGANEKLFF
J gene: TRBJ1-1; D gene: .; V gene: TRBV30; clone size: .; CDR3 DNA: TGTGCCTGGAGTGAGCCGGGGAGGGTGGCTTTCTTT; CDR3 protein: CAWSEPGRVAFF
J gene: TRBJ1-2; D gene: .; V gene: TRBV30; clone size: .; CDR3 DNA: TGTGCCTGGAGTGGACAGGAGGGCGGCTACACCTTC; CDR3 protein: CAWSGQEGGYTF
J gene: TRBJ1-2; D gene: TRBD1; V gene: TRBV4-1; clone size: .; CDR3 DNA: TGCGCCAGCAGCCAAGATAGGACACGGACAGGGGTCGGCTATGGCTACACCTTC; CDR3 protein: CASSQDRTRTGVGYGYTF
J gene: TRBJ2-2; D gene: .; V gene: TRBV3-1/TRBV3-2; clone size: .; CDR3 DNA: TGTGCCAGCAACCAGTCACCCTCGGGCGGGGAGCTGTTTTTT; CDR3 protein: CASNQSPSGGELFF
J gene: TRBJ1-1; D gene: TRBD1; V gene: TRBV28; clone size: .; CDR3 DNA: TGTGCCAGCAGAGAAGGACAGGGGTCCGTTCTTAACACTGAAGCTTTCTTT; CDR3 protein: CASREGQGSVLNTEAFF
J gene: TRBJ2-1; D gene: .; V gene: TRBV4-1; clone size: .; CDR3 DNA: TGCGCCAGCAGCCCCCTTGGGGTGGACAATGAGCAGTTCTTC; CDR3 protein: CASSPLGVDNEQFF
J gene: TRBJ2-1; D gene: .; V gene: TRBV19; clone size: .; CDR3 DNA: TGTGCCAGTAGTGATCAGGGGGGGAATGAGCAGTTCTTC; CDR3 protein: CASSDQGGNEQFF
J gene: TRBJ1-2; D gene: .; V gene: TRBV29-1; clone size: .; CDR3 DNA: TGCAGCGTTGAACCGGATAACTATGGCTACACCTTC; CDR3 protein: CSVEPDNYGYTF
J gene: TRBJ1-5; D gene: .; V gene: TRBV3-1/TRBV3-2; clone size: .; CDR3 DNA: TGTGCCAGCAGCCCACAGGGATATAGCAATCAGCCCCAGCATTTT; CDR3 protein: CASSPQGYSNQPQHF
J gene: TRBJ1-2; D gene: .; V gene: TRBV5-4; clone size: .; CDR3 DNA: TGTGCCAGCAGCCATCAACAGGGAAACGGCTATGGCTACACCTTC; CDR3 protein: CASSHQQGNGYGYTF
J gene: TRBJ2-5; D gene: .; V gene: TRBV27; clone size: .; CDR3 DNA: TGTGCCAGCACCAATCCCCCAGAGACCCAGTACTTC; CDR3 protein: CASTNPPETQYF
J gene: TRBJ2-1; D gene: .; V gene: TRBV5-4; clone size: .; CDR3 DNA: TGTGCCAGCGGGTCAGTCGTCTCCTACAATGAGCAGTTCTTC; CDR3 protein: CASGSVVSYNEQFF
J gene: TRBJ2-5; D gene: TRBD2; V gene: TRBV7-2; clone size: .; CDR3 DNA: TGTGCCAGCAGCTTAGGGCTAGCGGCGGCCATGGAGACCCAGTACTTC; CDR3 protein: CASSLGLAAAMETQYF
J gene: TRBJ1-2; D gene: .; V gene: TRBV19; clone size: .; CDR3 DNA: TGTGCCAGTAGTATCGGGCAGGGACTAGCTTATGGCTACACCTTC; CDR3 protein: CASSIGQGLAYGYTF
J gene: TRBJ1-3; D gene: .; V gene: TRBV6-5; clone size: .; CDR3 DNA: TGTGCCGTAACACAGCTCAACTCTGGAAACACCATATATTTT; CDR3 protein: CAVTQLNSGNTIYF
J gene: TRBJ1-4; D gene: TRBD1; V gene: TRBV6-6; clone size: .; CDR3 DNA: TGTGCCAGCAGACCAGACAGGGTTAATGAAAAACTGTTTTTT; CDR3 protein: CASRPDRVNEKLFF
J gene: TRBJ2-5; D gene: TRBD1; V gene: TRBV12-5; clone size: .; CDR3 DNA: TGTGCTAGTGGTTTCCCAGGGGGCGGCCAGAAGACCCAGTACTTC; CDR3 protein: CASGFPGGGQKTQYF
J gene: TRBJ2-5; D gene: .; V gene: TRBV9; clone size: .; CDR3 DNA: TGTGCCAGCAGCCGGGAAGGGGGTCAGGAGACCCAGTACTTC; CDR3 protein: CASSREGGQETQYF
J gene: TRBJ1-2; D gene: .; V gene: TRBV29-1; clone size: .; CDR3 DNA: TGCAGCGTTGTTGTGGGCATGGACTATGGCTACACCTTC; CDR3 protein: CSVVVGMDYGYTF
J gene: TRBJ1-1; D gene: .; V gene: TRBV5-1; clone size: .; CDR3 DNA: TGCGCCAGCAGCTCCGGGTCTCAAATGAACACTGAAGCTTTCTTT; CDR3 protein: CASSSGSQMNTEAFF
J gene: TRBJ1-1; D gene: .; V gene: TRBV7-9; clone size: .; CDR3 DNA: TGTGCCAGCAGCTTAGAGGGTCAGGGGATCATGAACACTGAAGCTTTCTTT; CDR3 protein: CASSLEGQGIMNTEAFF
J gene: TRBJ1-3; D gene: .; V gene: TRBV2; clone size: .; CDR3 DNA: TGTGCCAGCAGTGTAGAGCCAGGGGAAGGAAACACCATATATTTT; CDR3 protein: CASSVEPGEGNTIYF
J gene: TRBJ1-6; D gene: TRBD1; V gene: TRBV27; clone size: .; CDR3 DNA: TGTGCCAGCAGTTCCGGCGGAGGGGGCTTCGGATCACCCCTCCACTTT; CDR3 protein: CASSSGGGGFGSPLHF
J gene: TRBJ1-1; D gene: .; V gene: TRBV19; clone size: .; CDR3 DNA: TGTGCCAGTAGTCCCCTCGGGCACGAGAACACTGAAGCTTTCTTT; CDR3 protein: CASSPLGHENTEAFF
J gene: TRBJ2-5; D gene: TRBD2; V gene: TRBV18; clone size: .; CDR3 DNA: TGTGCCAGCTCAAGACTAGCGGGGGAGCAAGAGACCCAGTACTTC; CDR3 protein: CASSRLAGEQETQYF
J gene: TRBJ2-7; D gene: TRBD1; V gene: TRBV6-5; clone size: .; CDR3 DNA: TGTGCCAGCAGTTACCTACAGGGGTACGAGCAGTACTTC; CDR3 protein: CASSYLQGYEQYF
J gene: TRBJ2-3; D gene: .; V gene: TRBV2; clone size: .; CDR3 DNA: TGTGCCAGGGGGCGCCTAAGGAACACAGATACGCAGTATTTT; CDR3 protein: CARGRLRNTDTQYF
J gene: TRBJ1-2; D gene: .; V gene: TRBV5-4; clone size: .; CDR3 DNA: TGTGCCAGCCAGAAGGGGAACTATGGCTACACCTTC; CDR3 protein: CASQKGNYGYTF
J gene: TRBJ1-1; D gene: TRBD1; V gene: TRBV11-2; clone size: .; CDR3 DNA: TGTGCCAGCAGCTCAAACAGGGGGACCACTGAAGCTTTCTTT; CDR3 protein: CASSSNRGTTEAFF
J gene: TRBJ2-1; D gene: TRBD2; V gene: TRBV9; clone size: .; CDR3 DNA: TGTGCCAGCGCAAACGGGGGGGCCGAGGACTATGAGCAGTTCTTC; CDR3 protein: CASANGGAEDYEQFF
J gene: TRBJ1-2; D gene: .; V gene: TRBV6-6; clone size: .; CDR3 DNA: TGTGCCAGCAGTTACAACAGGGATTATGGCTACACCTTC; CDR3 protein: CASSYNRDYGYTF
J gene: TRBJ2-3; D gene: TRBD2; V gene: TRBV4-1; clone size: once; CDR3 DNA: TGCGCCAGCAGCCAAGCCAATAGCGGGGGGCGACGTGATACGCAGTATTTT; CDR3 protein: CASSQANSGGRRDTQYF
J gene: TRBJ1-4; D gene: .; V gene: TRBV3-1/TRBV3-2; clone size: .; CDR3 DNA: TGTGCCAGCAGCCAAGAGGGGCGGAATGAAAAACTGTTTTTT; CDR3 protein: CASSQEGRNEKLFF
J gene: TRBJ1-2; D gene: .; V gene: TRBV5-1; clone size: .; CDR3 DNA: TGCGCCAGCAGCTCGCGGACGGAGAACTATGGCTACACCTTC; CDR3 protein: CASSSRTENYGYTF
J gene: TRBJ2-7; D gene: .; V gene: TRBV27; clone size: .; CDR3 DNA: TGTGCCAGCTCCCAAGGAGGCTACGAGCAGTACTTC; CDR3 protein: CASSQGGYEQYF
J gene: TRBJ2-5; D gene: TRBD2; V gene: TRBV5-1; clone size: .; CDR3 DNA: TGCGCCAGCAGCTTGGCCAGCGGGGATGAGACCCAGTACTTC; CDR3 protein: CASSLASGDETQYF
J gene: TRBJ1-1; D gene: .; V gene: TRBV19; clone size: few; CDR3 DNA: TGTGCCAGTGGATCAGGGGACACTGAAGCTTTCTTT; CDR3 protein: CASGSGDTEAFF
J gene: TRBJ2-7; D gene: TRBD1; V gene: TRBV3-1/TRBV3-2; clone size: .; CDR3 DNA: TGTGCCAGCAGCGGTCGCAGGGACAGCAACACTAATTACGAGCAGTACTTC; CDR3 protein: CASSGRRDSNTNYEQYF